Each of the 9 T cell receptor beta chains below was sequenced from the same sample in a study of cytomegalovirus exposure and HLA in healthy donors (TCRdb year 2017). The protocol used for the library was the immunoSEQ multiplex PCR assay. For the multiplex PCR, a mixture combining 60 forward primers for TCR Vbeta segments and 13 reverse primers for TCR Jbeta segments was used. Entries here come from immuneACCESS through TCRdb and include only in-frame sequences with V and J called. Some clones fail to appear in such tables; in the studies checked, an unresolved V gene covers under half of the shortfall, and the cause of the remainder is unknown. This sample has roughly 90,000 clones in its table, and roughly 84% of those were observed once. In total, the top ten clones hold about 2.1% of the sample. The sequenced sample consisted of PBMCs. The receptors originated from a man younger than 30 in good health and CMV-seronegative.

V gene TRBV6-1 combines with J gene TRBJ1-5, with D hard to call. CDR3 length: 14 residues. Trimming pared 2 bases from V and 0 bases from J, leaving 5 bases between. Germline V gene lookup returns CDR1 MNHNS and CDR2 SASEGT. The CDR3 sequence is CASSEYSSNQPQHF. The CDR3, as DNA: TGTGCCAGCAGTGAATATTCTAGCAATCAGCCCCAGCATTTT.

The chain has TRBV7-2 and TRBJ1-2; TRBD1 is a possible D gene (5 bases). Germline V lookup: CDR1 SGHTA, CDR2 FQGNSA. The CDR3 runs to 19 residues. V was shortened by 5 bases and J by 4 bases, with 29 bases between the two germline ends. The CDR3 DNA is TGTGCCAGCAGCCTCAAGCTTAGTAGGGGTGGAGCCCTGCGCTATGGCTACACCTTC. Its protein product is CASSLKLSRGGALRYGYTF.

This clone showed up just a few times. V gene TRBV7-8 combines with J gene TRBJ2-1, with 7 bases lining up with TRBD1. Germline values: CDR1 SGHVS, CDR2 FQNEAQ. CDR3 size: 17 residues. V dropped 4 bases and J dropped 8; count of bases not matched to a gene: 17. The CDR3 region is CASSSPLTGSSFDEQFF. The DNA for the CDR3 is TGTGCCAGCAGCTCCCCGTTGACAGGGAGTTCGTTCGATGAGCAGTTCTTC.

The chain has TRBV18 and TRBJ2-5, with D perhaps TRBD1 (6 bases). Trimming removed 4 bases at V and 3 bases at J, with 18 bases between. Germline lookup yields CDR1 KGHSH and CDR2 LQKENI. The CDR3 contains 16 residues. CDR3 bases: TGTGCCAGCTCACTAGACTTCACTGAGGGGGAAGAGACCCAGTACTTC. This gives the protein CASSLDFTEGEETQYF.

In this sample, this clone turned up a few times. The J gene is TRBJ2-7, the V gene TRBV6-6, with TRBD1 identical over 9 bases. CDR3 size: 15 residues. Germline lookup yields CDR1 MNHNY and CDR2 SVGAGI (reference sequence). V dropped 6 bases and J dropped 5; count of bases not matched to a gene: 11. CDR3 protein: CASRTAGTGIDEQYF. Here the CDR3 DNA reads TGTGCCAGCAGGACCGCCGGGACAGGGATCGACGAGCAGTACTTC.

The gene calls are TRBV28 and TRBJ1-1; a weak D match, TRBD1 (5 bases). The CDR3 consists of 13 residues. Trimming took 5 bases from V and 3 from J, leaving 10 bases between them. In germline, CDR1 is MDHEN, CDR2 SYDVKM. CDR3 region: CASSAGFYTEAFF. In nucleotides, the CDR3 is TGTGCCAGCAGTGCAGGGTTTTACACTGAAGCTTTCTTT. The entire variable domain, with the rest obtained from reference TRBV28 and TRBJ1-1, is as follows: DVKVTQSSRYLVKRTGEKVFLECVQDMDHENMFWYRQDPGLGLRLIYFSYDVKMKEKGDIPEGYSVSREKKERFSLILESASTNQTSMYLCASSAGFYTEAFFGQGTRLTVV.

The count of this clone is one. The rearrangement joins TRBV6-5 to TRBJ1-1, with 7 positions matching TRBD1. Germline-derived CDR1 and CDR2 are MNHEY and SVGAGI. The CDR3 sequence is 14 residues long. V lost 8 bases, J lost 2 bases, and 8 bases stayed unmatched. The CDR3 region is CASEIPGGNTEAFF. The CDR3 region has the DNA TGTGCCAGCGAAATCCCAGGGGGAAACACTGAAGCTTTCTTT.

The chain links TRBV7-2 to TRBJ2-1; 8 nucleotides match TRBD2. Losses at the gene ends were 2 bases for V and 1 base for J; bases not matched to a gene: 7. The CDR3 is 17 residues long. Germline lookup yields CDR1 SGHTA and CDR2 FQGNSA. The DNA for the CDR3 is TGTGCCAGCAGCTTAAGCGGGAGCCTGCTTTCCTACAATGAGCAGTTCTTC. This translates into CASSLSGSLLSYNEQFF.

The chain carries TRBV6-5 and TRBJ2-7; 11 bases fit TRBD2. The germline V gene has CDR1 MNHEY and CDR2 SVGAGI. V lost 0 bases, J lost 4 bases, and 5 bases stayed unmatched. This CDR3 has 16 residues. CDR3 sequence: CASSYSSGRARYEQYF. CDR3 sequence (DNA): TGTGCCAGCAGTTACTCTAGCGGGAGGGCCAGATACGAGCAGTACTTC.